This TCR beta chain originates from a study of control samples from healthy donors and cancer patients (dated by TCRdb to 2020 to 2022). The trim is 2 bases for V and 7 bases for J, with a gap of 12 bases between the germline ends. From the cysteine through the phenylalanine, the CDR3 covers 13 amino acids. Only the CDR3 DNA stays, 39 bases, in frame from base 1. The germline V gene gives CDR1 as MNHNS and CDR2 as SASEGT. Library prep was done by the immunoSEQ multiplex PCR assay. Drawn from immuneACCESS, this table holds only the in-frame rearrangements with V and J called that TCRdb kept. Clones are partly lost; checked studies trace under half to an unresolved V gene and leave the rest unexplained. Recorded for this sample are 150,000 to 200,000 clones; around 87% of them occurred a single time. The ten top clones hold 1.1% to 1.5% of the sample. Regarding this clone: What this receptor recognizes is not known. No base qualities exist here, and no much larger clone lies one base off it.

Input material: blood. The V and J segments used are TRBV6-1 and TRBJ2-7, with no reliable assignment of the D segment. This TCR derives from a woman between 50 and 59 years old in good health. The CDR3: CASSEMTVREQYF. Here is the DNA: TGTGCCAGCAGTGAAATGACCGTTCGGGAGCAGTACTTC.